This T cell receptor beta chain was captured by sequencing in a study of OX40 agonist ivuxolimab in advanced cancers. Overall study results and limits: At doses 0.1 to 3.0 mg/kg, CD4+ and CD8+ clones expanded. On average, a greater number of expanded clones characterised CD8+ T cells relative to CD4+.

Comments on this clone: Its antigen is not known.

Repertoires were generated with immunoSEQ multiplex PCR, while TCRdb's copy carries only in-frame clones and drops some. The table includes tens of thousands of clones, about 90% detected once. Autoimmune disease history or systemic immunosuppression excluded patients. The timepoints at which blood was sampled were baseline, cycle 4 day 1, and cycle 7 day 1. The germline V gene encodes CDR1 SEHNR and CDR2 FQNEAQ (reference sequence). V was clipped by 3 bases and J by 0 bases, with 8 bases between them. The length of the CDR3 is 15 residues. The V gene is TRBV7-9, the J gene TRBJ2-2, with D uncertain. The source material was CD4+ or CD8+ T cells sorted from blood, sampled in a trial of the OX40 agonist ivuxolimab. This TCR came from an adult with an advanced solid tumor such as melanoma, head and neck, liver or kidney cancer. CDR3 protein: CASSFPGTNTGELFF. CDR3 DNA: TGTGCCAGCAGCTTCCCGGGTACGAACACCGGGGAGCTGTTTTTT.